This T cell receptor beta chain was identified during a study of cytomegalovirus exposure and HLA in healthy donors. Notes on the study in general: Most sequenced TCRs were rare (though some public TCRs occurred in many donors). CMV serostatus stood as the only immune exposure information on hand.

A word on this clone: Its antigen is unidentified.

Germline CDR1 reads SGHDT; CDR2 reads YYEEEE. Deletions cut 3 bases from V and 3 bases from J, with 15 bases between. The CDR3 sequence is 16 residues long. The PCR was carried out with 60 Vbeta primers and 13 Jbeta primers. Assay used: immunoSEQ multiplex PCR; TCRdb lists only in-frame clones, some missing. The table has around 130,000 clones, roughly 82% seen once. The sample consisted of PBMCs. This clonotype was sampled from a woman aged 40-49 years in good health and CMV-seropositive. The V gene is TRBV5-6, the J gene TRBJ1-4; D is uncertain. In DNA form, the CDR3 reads TGTGCCAGCAGCTCTCCTAGTCGTGCGGCTAATGAAAAACTGTTTTTT. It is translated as CASSSPSRAANEKLFF.